The 23 T cell receptor beta chains below come from one sample, sequenced in a study of CD8 T cells in ankylosing spondylitis. Points from the study as a whole: Blood of patients with ankylosing spondylitis appeared to be characterized by a TCR beta motif of several highly homologous variants.

Antigens of these TCRs are unknown. TCRdb fed the 5' RACE reads into MiXCR, producing one record per CDR3 protein. The table includes about 220,000 distinct CDR3 sequences, approximately 7.4% detected once. Input material: blood, either unsorted or a sorted T cell fraction (not recorded which). The receptors here all came from a male donor with ankylosing spondylitis.

This clonotype has a handful of counts. The gene calls are TRBV4-1 and TRBJ2-7; D is perhaps TRBD2 (6 bases). This CDR3 comprises 16 residues. Germline loops: CDR1 MGHRA, CDR2 YSYEKL. Trimming removed 2 bases at V and 5 bases at J, with 19 bases between. DNA of the CDR3: TGCGCCAGCAGCCAACAGGAGGGCGGGCGTCCGGACGAGCAGTACTTC. It specifies CASSQQEGGRPDEQYF.

This clonotype was detected many times. The chain carries TRBV7-3 and TRBJ2-3, with TRBD2 matching over 12 bases. This CDR3 has 18 residues. Trimming removed 5 bases from V and 5 bases from J; junction bases left unmatched: 14. The V gene's germline CDR1 is SGHTA and CDR2 FQGTGA. CDR3 loop: CASSLNGLAGGIRDTQYF. The CDR3 DNA is TGTGCCAGCAGCCTAAACGGTCTAGCGGGGGGGATTAGAGATACGCAGTATTTT.

This clonotype was counted ten times or more. The rearrangement uses TRBV7-2 and TRBJ2-1; TRBD2 aligns across 8 bases. The J segment lost 3 bases and the V segment lost 5 bases, leaving 12 bases of the junction unmatched. This CDR3 spans 17 amino acids. Germline assignment: CDR1 SGHTA and CDR2 FQGNSA. The CDR3 bases are TGTGCCAGCAGCCAATGGGCTAGCGGGCAGATCTACAATGAGCAGTTCTTC. It is translated as CASSQWASGQIYNEQFF.

In this sample, this clonotype turned up many times. This chain uses TRBV5-6 with TRBJ2-7; 7 bases align to TRBD2. V dropped 5 bases and J dropped 1; count of bases not matched to a gene: 3. CDR1 is SGHDT, CDR2 YYEEEE, per germline. The CDR3 extends over 13 amino acids. The CDR3 nucleotides are TGTGCCAGCAGGGGAGGGACTTCCTACGAGCAGTACTTC. Its protein is CASRGGTSYEQYF.

This clonotype occurred many times. The chain combines TRBV28 with TRBJ2-7; D perhaps matches TRBD2 (5 bases). In germline, CDR1 is MDHEN, CDR2 SYDVKM. The CDR3 extends over 15 amino acids. Between the trimmed V and J ends, which lost 7 bases and 3 bases, there was a span of 19 bases. For the CDR3, the DNA is TGTGCCAGCACCCTCAGTCGGGGTCTCTTCTACGAGCAGTACTTC. It encodes CASTLSRGLFYEQYF.

This clonotype occurred many times. The rearrangement uses TRBV12-3 or TRBV12-4 and TRBJ2-2; no firm D call. CDR3 size: 15 residues. With 2 bases removed from V and 7 bases from J, the gap between germline ends came to 14 bases. In DNA, the CDR3 is TGTGCCAGCAGTTTATATCCCTCCATAGGCGGGGAGCTGTTTTTT. Amino acid sequence: CASSLYPSIGGELFF.

The table lists this clonotype with many counts. V is TRBV4-2 and J is TRBJ1-5; D unresolved. V lost 0 bases to trimming and J lost 4 bases, with 13 bases between them. CDR1 and CDR2 (germline): LGHNA, YNFKEQ. The CDR3 runs to 16 residues. The CDR3 coding sequence is TGTGCCAGCAGCCAAGAATTGGGGATGAAGAATCAGCCCCAGCATTTT. Protein product: CASSQELGMKNQPQHF.

This clonotype was counted at least ten times. The chain is built from TRBV7-8 and TRBJ2-1; no definite D call. This CDR3 contains 11 residues. With 7 bases removed from V and 10 bases from J, the gap between germline ends came to 11 bases. Per germline, CDR1 SGHVS and CDR2 FQNEAQ. The CDR3 protein is CASKVGREQFF. The DNA of the CDR3 is TGTGCCAGCAAAGTCGGGCGGGAGCAGTTCTTC.

The sample holds a few counts of this clonotype. The rearrangement joins TRBV7-9 to TRBJ1-1; no definite D call. The V end was cut by 6 bases, the J end by 2 bases, with 7 bases between. CDR1 and CDR2 from the germline V gene are SEHNR and FQNEAQ (reference sequence). CDR3 length equals 12 residues. The CDR3 region is CASRAANTEAFF. The CDR3 DNA reads TGTGCCAGCAGGGCAGCAAACACTGAAGCTTTCTTT.

A few counts support this clonotype. V is TRBV10-3 and J is TRBJ2-5; 9 nucleotides agree with TRBD1. The CDR3 runs 17 residues. Germline V gene sequence: CDR1 ENHRY, CDR2 SYGVKD. After removal of 6 bases from V and 5 bases from J, the junction contained 16 bases not matched to a gene. DNA of the CDR3: TGTGCCATCAGAGACCCGGGACAGGGCCTTCCGGGGGAGACCCAGTACTTC. This gives the protein CAIRDPGQGLPGETQYF.

This clonotype was seen many times. J is TRBJ1-1 and V is TRBV12-3 or TRBV12-4; 7 nucleotides match TRBD1. This CDR3 region has 12 residues. The V and J ends lost 2 bases and 8 bases, in that order; junction bases with no gene match: 2. CDR3 DNA sequence: TGTGCCAGCAGTTTATGGACAGGAGAAGCTTTCTTT. It translates to CASSLWTGEAFF.

This clonotype was seen at least ten times. CDR3 nucleotides: TGTGCCAGCAGTGCCGGATGGGGTGGGCAGTTCTTC. This encodes CASSAGWGGQFF. The chain joins TRBV27 to TRBJ2-1; unclear D gene. Germline CDR1 and CDR2: MNHEY and SMNVEV (reference sequence). CDR3 length: 12 residues. V was shortened by 5 bases and J by 12 bases, with 14 bases between the two germline ends.

This clonotype was recorded at least ten times. The rearrangement joins TRBV12-3 or TRBV12-4 to TRBJ2-5; 8 bases agree with TRBD2. The CDR3 spans 17 residues. J lost 5 bases, V lost 1 base, and 12 bases had no gene match. CDR3: CASSLEGTSGGEETQYF. In DNA form, the CDR3 reads TGTGCCAGCAGTTTAGAGGGAACTAGCGGAGGAGAGGAGACCCAGTACTTC.

This clonotype came up many times. CDR3 loop: CATSRESSQNIQYF. CDR3 in DNA: TGTGCCACCAGCAGAGAGTCTTCCCAAAACATTCAGTACTTC. V is TRBV15 and J is TRBJ2-4; D gene ambiguous. V was clipped by 0 bases and J by 5 bases, with 8 bases between them. Per the germline V gene, CDR1 is LNHNV and CDR2 is YYDKDF (reference sequence). The CDR3 extends over 14 amino acids.

This clonotype showed up just a few times. The chain carries TRBV5-5 and TRBJ2-1; 7 positions match TRBD2. The CDR3 contains 15 residues. Germline-derived CDR1 and CDR2 are SGHKS and YYEKEE (reference sequence). Trimming cost V 2 bases and J 6 bases; bases outside gene matches: 8. The CDR3 nucleotides read TGTGCCAGCAGCTTCGGACTAGTCTCTGGCAATGAGCAGTTCTTC. Translated: CASSFGLVSGNEQFF.

The sample holds a few counts of this clonotype. The chain is built from TRBV27 and TRBJ1-1; D uncertain. This CDR3 region has 13 residues. Germline CDR1 is MNHEY and CDR2 is SMNVEV (reference sequence). Trimming pared 7 bases from V and 4 bases from J, leaving 13 bases between. CDR3 sequence reads: CASTSGGSTEAFF. CDR3 coding DNA: TGTGCCAGCACCTCGGGTGGGAGCACTGAAGCTTTCTTT.

Remarks on this clonotype: A much larger clone lies one base from this, so it may be a read error. CDR3 sequence reads: CASSLSIGDKDIQYF. CDR3 sequence (DNA): TGTGCCAGCAGCTTGTCGATTGGAGATAAAGACATTCAGTACTTC. The chain uses TRBV7-9 and TRBJ2-4; D unclear. Per the germline V gene, CDR1 is SEHNR and CDR2 is FQNEAQ (reference sequence). The CDR3 is 15 residues long. V lost 3 bases and J 8 bases, leaving 17 bases between the germline ends.

V gene TRBV13 combines with J gene TRBJ1-1, with D maybe TRBD1 (5 bases). Trimming pared 5 bases from V and 4 bases from J, leaving 17 bases between. This CDR3 is 15 amino acids long. Germline V gene lookup returns CDR1 PRHDT and CDR2 FYEKMQ (reference sequence). The CDR3 region has the DNA TGTGCCAGCAGCGCCACCGGGACGTCCCGCACTGAAGCTTTCTTT. Encoded protein: CASSATGTSRTEAFF. Combining the CDR3 with reference TRBV13 and TRBJ1-1 gives the whole variable domain AAGVIQSPRHLIKEKRETATLKCYPIPRHDTVYWYQQGPGQDPQFLISFYEKMQSDKGSIPDRFSAQQFSDYHSELNMSSLELGDSALYFCASSATGTSRTEAFFGQGTRLTVV.

The V and J genes are TRBV7-6 and TRBJ2-1, with TRBD2 as a possible D gene (6 bases). V was cut by 1 base and J by 8 bases, with 9 bases left in between. The CDR3 contains 13 residues. The germline V gene has CDR1 SGHVS and CDR2 FNYEAQ. The CDR3 DNA is TGTGCCAGCAGCTTAGACGGGGAGGATGAGCAGTTCTTC. It specifies CASSLDGEDEQFF.

This clonotype was counted ten times or more. The chain uses TRBV27 and TRBJ2-1, with 8 bases aligning to TRBD2. J lost 2 bases, V lost 5 bases, and 2 bases had no gene match. The CDR3 runs to 14 residues. The germline CDR1 and CDR2 sequences are MNHEY and SMNVEV (reference sequence). The CDR3 here is CASSREGAYNEQFF. The CDR3 DNA reads as TGTGCCAGCAGTCGGGAGGGCGCCTACAATGAGCAGTTCTTC.

This clonotype showed up many times. This chain links TRBV2 with TRBJ1-3, with D possibly matching TRBD1 (5 bases). Trimming left V 5 bases short and J 0 bases short, with 14 bases between. The CDR3 contains 16 residues. Germline-derived CDR1 and CDR2 are SNHLY and FYNNEI. The chain's CDR3 is CASSQGIGHSGNTIYF. The CDR3 DNA reads TGTGCCAGCAGTCAGGGTATTGGACACTCTGGAAACACCATATATTTT.

Notes on this clonotype: Since a much larger clone is just one base distant, this may be a read error. The CDR3 region is CANSPRTGSYEQYF. In DNA, the CDR3 is TGTGCCAACAGCCCCCGGACAGGGTCCTACGAGCAGTACTTC. The V gene is TRBV21-1, the J gene TRBJ2-7; the DNA was not used to check the table's D call, TRBD1. TRBV21-1 is a documented pseudogene. There are 14 residues in the CDR3.

This clonotype was recorded at least ten times. The chain recombines TRBV9 with TRBJ2-7, with 8 positions matching TRBD2. Unmatched junction bases numbered 4, after V lost 4 bases and J lost 4 bases. The CDR3 loop spans 13 amino acids. CDR1 and CDR2 (germline): SGDLS, YYNGEE. CDR3 sequence (DNA): TGTGCCAGCAGCCCCAAGCGGGGGTACGAGCAGTACTTC. This sequence encodes CASSPKRGYEQYF.